This entry concerns a single T cell receptor (beta chain). The data belong to a study of blood T cell repertoires in COVID-19. Some clones are missing from TCRdb's copy, which holds only in-frame ones; the method was immunoSEQ multiplex PCR. The profile covers approximately 97,000 clones, with around nine tenths appearing a single time and 1.5% to 2% taken by the ten largest. The CDR3 loop spans 17 amino acids. V dropped 1 base and J dropped 4; count of bases not matched to a gene: 7. Germline V gives CDR1 SEHNR, CDR2 FQNEAQ (reference sequence). The V gene is TRBV7-9, the J gene TRBJ2-3; 11 bases map to TRBD2. Sequencing was performed on peripheral blood. The sequence came from a man in his sixties with acute or convalescent COVID-19. CDR3 region: CASSLGSILAGADTQYF. The CDR3 nucleotides are TGTGCCAGCAGCTTAGGTAGTATACTAGCGGGGGCAGATACGCAGTATTTT.